Below are 32 T cell receptor beta chains sequenced from a single sample in a study of T cell repertoires in cytomegalovirus infection. One entry per CDR3 protein results from TCRdb running MiXCR on the reads. The table shows 400,000 to 600,000 distinct CDR3 sequences, with about 42% occurring only once. These receptors have no identified antigens. The sample here was cultured PBMCs, taken from culture after CMV antigen stimulation. These receptors all come from a human donor in good health (CMV status not recorded). Some clones in this sample may be carry-over from other donors' samples.

This clonotype was counted only a few times. The V gene is TRBV7-2, the J gene TRBJ1-4; TRBD1 agrees at 8 bases. This CDR3 is built from 18 residues. The V gene end was trimmed by 5 bases and the J gene end by 4 bases; junction bases not matched to a gene: 15. Germline CDR1 SGHTA, CDR2 FQGNSA. The CDR3: CASSADTGGVGNNEKLFF. CDR3 nucleotide sequence: TGTGCCAGCAGCGCAGATACAGGGGGAGTCGGTAATAATGAAAAACTGTTTTTT.

This rearrangement joins TRBV4-1 to TRBJ2-2, with D possibly TRBD2 on 5 matching bases. Germline V gene sequence: CDR1 MGHRA, CDR2 YSYEKL. The CDR3 is made up of 14 amino acids. Trimming removed 2 bases from V and 7 bases from J, with 11 bases in between. In nucleotides, the CDR3 is TGCGCCAGCAGCCAAAGCAGAGGGAACGGGGAGCTGTTTTTT. This translates into CASSQSRGNGELFF.

The chain uses TRBV12-3 or TRBV12-4 and TRBJ1-1; D ambiguous. This CDR3 has 16 amino acids. Trimming cost V 5 bases and J 5 bases, with 21 bases left between them. CDR3 coding DNA: TGTGCCAGCAGTCCCGAGGAGAAGGGCAGAGGAACTGAAGCTTTCTTT. Its translation: CASSPEEKGRGTEAFF.

V gene TRBV10-3 combines with J gene TRBJ1-4; 8 bases match TRBD1. There are 16 residues in the CDR3. With 0 bases clipped from V and 6 bases from J, the junction kept 6 bases outside the gene matches. Germline V gene sequence: CDR1 ENHRY, CDR2 SYGVKD. CDR3 DNA sequence: TGTGCCATCAGTGAGTCGGGGACAGGTTCCGATGAAAAACTGTTTTTT. Amino acid sequence: CAISESGTGSDEKLFF.

The chain joins TRBV29-1 to TRBJ1-2; no clear D gene. V lost 7 bases, J lost 1 base, and 7 bases lay in between. This CDR3 region has 11 residues. CDR1 is SQVTM and CDR2 is ANQGSEA in the germline V gene. Here the CDR3 DNA reads TGCAGCGCCACGGGTAACTATGGCTACACCTTC. It specifies CSATGNYGYTF.

The rearrangement joins TRBV4-1 to TRBJ2-7; 8 bases map to TRBD1. Germline V gene lookup returns CDR1 MGHRA and CDR2 YSYEKL. There are 13 residues in the CDR3. J lost 5 bases, V lost 4 bases, and 4 bases had no gene match. CDR3 in DNA: TGCGCCAGCAGCCGGACAGGGTCCAACGAGCAGTACTTC. Amino acid sequence: CASSRTGSNEQYF.

This clonotype came up a few times. This chain connects TRBV7-9 to TRBJ2-1; no clear D gene. Trimming took off 6 bases at V and 6 bases at J, with 12 bases between the two ends. The CDR3 totals 13 residues. Germline-derived CDR1 and CDR2 are SEHNR and FQNEAQ (reference sequence). The CDR3 sequence: CASSERSLNEQFF. The DNA of the CDR3 is TGTGCCAGCAGTGAGAGGAGCCTCAATGAGCAGTTCTTC. Full variable domain (missing parts from reference TRBV7-9 and TRBJ2-1): DTGVSQNPRHKITKRGQNVTFRCDPISEHNRLYWYRQTLGQGPEFLTYFQNEAQLEKSRLLSDRFSAERPKGSFSTLEIQRTEQGDSAMYLCASSERSLNEQFFGPGTRLTVL.

This clonotype was counted between two and nine times. V gene TRBV11-2 combines with J gene TRBJ2-5; D gene ambiguous. V shed 2 bases and J shed 5 bases, with 6 bases lying between them. CDR3 size: 12 residues. Germline assignment: CDR1 SGHAT and CDR2 FQNNGV. The DNA of the CDR3 is TGTGCCAGCAGCTTATCTGCGGAGACCCAGTACTTC. Translated: CASSLSAETQYF.

The chain has TRBV20-1 and TRBJ1-6; D call uncertain. This CDR3 region has 15 residues. Germline lookup yields CDR1 DFQATT and CDR2 SNEGSKA (reference sequence). V was pared by 5 bases and J by 5 bases, with 16 bases between. CDR3 nucleotides: TGCAGTGCTCGGACCAGGATTGGACATAATTCACCCCTCCACTTT. This codes for CSARTRIGHNSPLHF.

This rearrangement joins TRBV7-6 to TRBJ2-7; 9 nucleotides line up with TRBD1. CDR1 is SGHVS, CDR2 FNYEAQ, per germline. Trimming cost V 0 bases and J 4 bases; bases outside gene matches: 4. CDR3 length: 15 residues. CDR3 amino acids: CASSLAMGQGYEQYF. DNA of the CDR3: TGTGCCAGCAGCTTAGCGATGGGACAGGGTTACGAGCAGTACTTC. Filled out from reference TRBV7-6 and TRBJ2-7, the complete variable domain reads GAGVSQSPRYKVTKRGQDVALRCDPISGHVSLYWYRQALGQGPEFLTYFNYEAQQDKSGLPNDRFSAERPEGSISTLTIQRTEQRDSAMYRCASSLAMGQGYEQYFGPGTRLTVT.

V and J are TRBV6-6 and TRBJ1-4; the match to TRBD1 covers 7 bases. This CDR3 has 15 amino acids. The germline V gene has CDR1 MNHNY and CDR2 SVGAGI (reference sequence). Losses at the gene ends were 6 bases for V and 4 bases for J; bases not matched to a gene: 8. The CDR3 here is CASRNRQGDNEKLFF. Written as DNA, the CDR3 is TGTGCCAGCAGAAACAGACAGGGCGATAATGAAAAACTGTTTTTT.

The CDR3 region is CASSAGTRNYEQYF. In nucleotides, the CDR3 is TGTGCCAGCAGCGCCGGGACTCGCAACTACGAGCAGTACTTC. The chain employs TRBV9 and TRBJ2-7; the D gene is possibly TRBD2 (6 bases). V lost 3 bases and J lost 3, with 13 bases in between. The CDR3 sequence is 14 residues long. Per germline, CDR1 SGDLS and CDR2 YYNGEE.

Concerning this clonotype itself: Compared with germline, one end of the junction differs, possibly owing to a read error. V and J are TRBV18 and TRBJ2-3; D is undetermined. Per the germline V gene, CDR1 is KGHSH and CDR2 is LQKENI. The CDR3 has 14 amino acids. The CDR3 region is CASSTTSDTDTRYF. The CDR3 DNA reads TGTGCCAGCTCAACCACCTCAGACACAGATACGCGGTATTTT. Together with reference TRBV18 and TRBJ2-3, the CDR3 gives the full variable domain: NAGVMQNPRHLVRRRGQEARLRCSPMKGHSHVYWYRQLPEEGLKFMVYLQKENIIDESGMPKERFSAEFPKEGPSILRIQQVVRGDSAAYFCASSTTSDTDTRYFGPGTRLTVL.

This clonotype was seen once. V and J are TRBV20-1 and TRBJ2-1; D might be TRBD2 (5 bases). CDR1 DFQATT and CDR2 SNEGSKA come from the germline V gene (reference sequence). The CDR3 length is 17 residues. Trimming pared 1 base from V and 0 bases from J, leaving 16 bases between. The CDR3 coding sequence is TGCAGTGCTAGAGTTGCGAGCGGCTGGAGCTCCTACAATGAGCAGTTCTTC. Its translation: CSARVASGWSSYNEQFF.

The J gene is TRBJ2-5, the V gene TRBV19; TRBD1 is a possible D gene (5 bases). Germline CDR1 is LNHDA and CDR2 is SQIVND (reference sequence). Trimming took off 2 bases at V and 3 bases at J, with 19 bases between the two ends. There are 17 residues in the CDR3. The CDR3 nucleotides read TGTGCCAGTAGTATACGGGCCCTTACGACCAGGGAAGAGACCCAGTACTTC. This encodes CASSIRALTTREETQYF.

This clonotype was seen only a few times. The chain employs TRBV7-2 and TRBJ2-3, with a possible D match to TRBD1 (6 bases). Germline lookup yields CDR1 SGHTA and CDR2 FQGNSA. V lost 8 bases to trimming and J lost 3 bases, with 12 bases between them. The CDR3 loop spans 13 amino acids. The CDR3 protein is CASETDRTDTQYF. The CDR3 DNA reads TGTGCCAGCGAAACGGACAGAACAGATACGCAGTATTTT.

This clonotype was seen a few times. The chain has TRBV7-2 and TRBJ2-1; 7 positions agree with TRBD2. Unmatched junction bases numbered 3, after V lost 6 bases and J lost 4 bases. CDR1 and CDR2 from the germline V gene are SGHTA and FQGNSA. The length of the CDR3 is 13 residues. The CDR3 sequence: CASRLGGYNEQFF. The CDR3 bases are TGTGCCAGCAGGTTGGGGGGGTACAATGAGCAGTTCTTC.

The chain couples TRBV7-6 to TRBJ2-1; weak D call: TRBD2 (5 bases). In germline, CDR1 is SGHVS, CDR2 FNYEAQ. This CDR3 region has 17 residues. V lost 7 bases to trimming and J lost 10 bases, with 29 bases between them. The CDR3 loop reads CASTLRSGLQRTEEQFF. The CDR3 bases are TGTGCCAGCACCCTCCGGAGTGGACTTCAACGCACCGAGGAGCAGTTCTTC.

V is TRBV25-1 and J is TRBJ1-2; 8 bases agree with TRBD1. This CDR3 is 15 amino acids long. From germline, CDR1 is MGHDK and CDR2 SYGVNS. V shed 5 bases, J shed 7 bases, and the junction held 12 bases outside the gene matches. CDR3 amino acids: CASSRRTGIIGGYTF. DNA of the CDR3: TGTGCCAGCAGTCGTCGGACAGGGATAATAGGTGGCTACACCTTC.

The chain employs TRBV20-1 and TRBJ1-2, with D maybe TRBD1 (6 bases). V was clipped by 1 base and J by 5 bases, with 11 bases between them. From germline, CDR1 is DFQATT and CDR2 SNEGSKA (reference sequence). The length of the CDR3 is 13 residues. The chain's CDR3 is CSARVQGPYGYTF. The CDR3 DNA sequence: TGCAGTGCTAGAGTCCAGGGGCCTTATGGCTACACCTTC.

This clonotype was seen only a few times. This chain joins TRBV12-3 or TRBV12-4 and TRBJ2-1; D may be TRBD2 (5 bases). V was pared by 6 bases and J by 10 bases, with 7 bases between. CDR3 length: 10 residues. Here the CDR3 reads CASSPSEQFF. In nucleotides, the CDR3 is TGTGCCAGCAGCCCTAGCGAGCAGTTCTTC.

The J gene is TRBJ2-7, the V gene TRBV19, with D perhaps TRBD2 (6 bases). V was clipped by 3 bases and J by 3 bases, with 12 bases between them. The CDR3 loop spans 14 amino acids. Germline CDR1 is LNHDA and CDR2 is SQIVND (reference sequence). CDR3 DNA: TGTGCCAGTAGTATCTTACCCGGGAGCTACGAGCAGTACTTC. This translates into CASSILPGSYEQYF.

This clonotype was seen only once. The chain employs TRBV15 and TRBJ1-1, with D possibly TRBD1 on 5 matching bases. The germline CDR1 and CDR2 sequences are LNHNV and YYDKDF (reference sequence). Trimming took off 3 bases at V and 4 bases at J, with 18 bases between the two ends. This CDR3 comprises 16 residues. CDR3 coding DNA: TGTGCCACCAGCAGGGGACGGTTCGTCGCGGGCACTGAAGCTTTCTTT. This encodes CATSRGRFVAGTEAFF.

This clonotype appeared a few times. J is TRBJ1-4 and V is TRBV7-2; D gene uncertain. CDR3 size: 12 residues. Trimming shortened V by 1 base and J by 10 bases, and 7 bases separated the two germline ends. Per germline, CDR1 SGHTA and CDR2 FQGNSA. In DNA form, the CDR3 reads TGTGCCAGCAGCTTAGTGGGCGGAAAACTGTTTTTT. Its translation is CASSLVGGKLFF.

The chain joins TRBV3-1 to TRBJ2-1; perhaps D is TRBD1 or TRBD2 (5 bases each). Trimming shortened V by 1 base and J by 12 bases, and 16 bases separated the two germline ends. Looked up from germline, CDR1 is LGHDT and CDR2 is YNNKEL (reference sequence). The CDR3 is 14 residues long. CDR3 loop: CASSQVGAPLGQFF. The DNA for the CDR3 is TGTGCCAGCAGCCAAGTCGGGGCTCCCCTTGGGCAGTTCTTC.

This chain connects TRBV7-2 to TRBJ2-3; weak D call: TRBD2 (6 bases). The V end was cut by 3 bases, the J end by 5 bases, with 12 bases between. Looked up from germline, CDR1 is SGHTA and CDR2 is FQGNSA. The CDR3 spans 14 residues. The CDR3 nucleotides are TGTGCCAGCAGCTTCCGGGGGTTAGGAGATACGCAGTATTTT. Translating it yields CASSFRGLGDTQYF.

The chain carries TRBV5-6 and TRBJ1-2, with D possibly matching TRBD1 (6 bases). V was pared by 2 bases and J by 5 bases, with 10 bases between. Germline CDR1 and CDR2: SGHDT and YYEEEE. This CDR3 contains 13 residues. The CDR3 bases are TGTGCCAGCAGCTTTACAGGGCTGTATGGCTACACCTTC. This sequence encodes CASSFTGLYGYTF.

This clonotype was seen a handful of times. The chain employs TRBV7-8 and TRBJ1-4, with D unclear. CDR1 SGHVS and CDR2 FQNEAQ come from the germline V gene. This CDR3 comprises 16 residues. Trimming stripped 5 bases from V and 8 bases from J, with 21 bases between. CDR3 protein: CASSQPLTPAEEKLFF. In DNA form, the CDR3 reads TGTGCCAGCAGCCAACCACTCACACCCGCGGAGGAAAAACTGTTTTTT.

The gene calls are TRBV4-3 and TRBJ1-4; D is unresolved. Between the trimmed V and J ends, which lost 4 bases and 4 bases, there was a span of 13 bases. This CDR3 comprises 15 residues. Germline CDR1 and CDR2: LGHNA and YSLEER. Written as DNA, the CDR3 is TGCGCCAGCAGCCGAAGCCTGGGAATTAATGAAAAACTGTTTTTT. It codes for CASSRSLGINEKLFF.

CDR3 sequence reads: CASSPGQGGRETQYF. CDR3 in DNA: TGTGCCAGCTCACCAGGCCAGGGTGGACGGGAGACCCAGTACTTC. This rearrangement joins TRBV18 to TRBJ2-5; D possibly corresponds to TRBD1 (5 bases). Trimming shortened V by 2 bases and J by 5 bases, and 15 bases separated the two germline ends. The CDR3 is 15 amino acids. CDR1 KGHSH and CDR2 LQKENI come from the germline V gene.

The CDR3 sequence is CSARDLAAGGYTF. CDR3 DNA: TGCAGTGCTAGAGATCTTGCAGCTGGCGGCTACACCTTC. The V and J genes are TRBV20-1 and TRBJ1-2; D remains unclear. CDR1 is DFQATT and CDR2 is SNEGSKA in the germline V gene (reference sequence). The germline V and J ends were trimmed by 0 bases and 8 bases, with 13 bases remaining between them. The CDR3 has 13 residues.

This sequence joins TRBV27 and TRBJ2-7; TRBD1 agrees at 7 bases. V trimming: 5 bases; J trimming: 5 bases; junction bases outside the gene matches: 9. The CDR3 spans 14 residues. The germline V gene encodes CDR1 MNHEY and CDR2 SMNVEV (reference sequence). The CDR3 DNA is TGTGCCAGCAGTCTCCGACAGGGTAGCAACGAGCAGTACTTC. Its translation: CASSLRQGSNEQYF.